Included here is one T cell receptor beta chain sequence, with context. The junction shows a germline mismatch at one end, possibly a read error. This record comes from a study of tumor-infiltrating lymphocytes in primary liver carcinoma. About the study: Stage T1-T3 N0M0 tumors spanned about 4.2 to 10 cm.

The CDR3 loop spans 15 amino acids. Germline V CDR1 and CDR2: SGHAT, FQNNGV. Out of unsorted whole blood came the blood RNA, and germline DNA was extracted as well. Blood samples of approximately 3.6 milliliters were drawn preoperatively. From roughly 0.55 ug of total RNA, TCR beta-specific cDNA was reverse-transcribed using a constant-region primer. Modified slightly, ARM-PCR produced TCR beta libraries over three nested multiplex PCR rounds. In the first two PCR rounds, TRBV1-TRBV30 forward primers were paired with a C-beta reverse primer, and each round lasted around 10 cycles. TCRdb passed the multiplex PCR reads through MiXCR, listing each CDR3 protein once. The table lists hundreds of thousands of distinct CDR3 sequences, around three fifths of them singletons.

The rearrangement links TRBV11-2 to TRBJ2-7; D might be TRBD2 (5 bases). The sequence was obtained from a woman under 40 with primary liver carcinoma and hepatitis B virus infection. Sequences were obtained from peripheral blood. CDR3 amino acids: CASSSRLSGTYEQYF. DNA for the CDR3: TGTGCTAGCAGCTCGCGACTATCGGGGACCTACGAGCAGTACTTC.